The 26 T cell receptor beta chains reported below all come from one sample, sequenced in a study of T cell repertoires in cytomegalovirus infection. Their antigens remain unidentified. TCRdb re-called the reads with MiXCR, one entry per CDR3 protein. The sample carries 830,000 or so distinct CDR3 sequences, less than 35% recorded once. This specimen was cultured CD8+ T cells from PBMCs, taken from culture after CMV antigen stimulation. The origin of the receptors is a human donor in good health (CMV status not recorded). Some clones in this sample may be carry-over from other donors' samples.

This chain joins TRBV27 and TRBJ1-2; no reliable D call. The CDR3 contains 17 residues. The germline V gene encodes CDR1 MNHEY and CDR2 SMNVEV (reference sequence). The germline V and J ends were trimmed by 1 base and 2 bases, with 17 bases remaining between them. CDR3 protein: CASSLYGSLDGNYGYTF. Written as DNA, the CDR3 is TGTGCCAGCAGTTTATACGGTAGTTTGGACGGCAACTATGGCTACACCTTC.

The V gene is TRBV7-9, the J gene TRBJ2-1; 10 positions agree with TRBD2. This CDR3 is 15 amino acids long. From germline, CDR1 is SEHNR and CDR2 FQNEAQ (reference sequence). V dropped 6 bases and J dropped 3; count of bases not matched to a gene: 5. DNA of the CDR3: TGTGCCAGCAGAGCTAGCGGGGGATACTACAATGAGCAGTTCTTC. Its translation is CASRASGGYYNEQFF.

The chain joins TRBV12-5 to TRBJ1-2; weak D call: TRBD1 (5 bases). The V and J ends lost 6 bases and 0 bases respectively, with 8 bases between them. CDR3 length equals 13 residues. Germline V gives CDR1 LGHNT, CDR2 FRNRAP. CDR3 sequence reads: CASGRDSNYGYTF. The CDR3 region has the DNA TGTGCTAGTGGCCGGGACTCTAACTATGGCTACACCTTC.

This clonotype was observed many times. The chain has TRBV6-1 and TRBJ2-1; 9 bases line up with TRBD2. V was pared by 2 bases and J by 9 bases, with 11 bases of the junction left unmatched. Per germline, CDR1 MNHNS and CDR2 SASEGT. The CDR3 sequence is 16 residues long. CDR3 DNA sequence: TGTGCCAGCAGTGAACCCGGACTAGCGTTCGGGGGTGAGCAGTTCTTC. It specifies CASSEPGLAFGGEQFF.

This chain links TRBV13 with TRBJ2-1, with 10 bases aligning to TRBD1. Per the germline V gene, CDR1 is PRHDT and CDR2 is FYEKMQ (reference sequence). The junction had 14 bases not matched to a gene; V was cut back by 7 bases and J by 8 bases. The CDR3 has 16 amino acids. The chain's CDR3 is CASIPQVRDRGHEQFF. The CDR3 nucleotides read TGTGCCAGCATTCCACAAGTCCGGGACAGGGGCCATGAGCAGTTCTTC.

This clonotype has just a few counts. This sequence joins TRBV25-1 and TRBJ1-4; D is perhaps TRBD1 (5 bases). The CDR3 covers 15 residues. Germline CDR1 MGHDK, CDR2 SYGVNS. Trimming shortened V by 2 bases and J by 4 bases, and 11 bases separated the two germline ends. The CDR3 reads CASSEGTGLNEKLFF. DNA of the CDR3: TGTGCCAGCAGTGAAGGAACAGGCCTTAATGAAAAACTGTTTTTT. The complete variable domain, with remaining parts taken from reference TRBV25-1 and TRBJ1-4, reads EADIYQTPRYLVIGTGKKITLECSQTMGHDKMYWYQQDPGMELHLIHYSYGVNSTEKGDLSSESTVSRIRTEHFPLTLESARPSHTSQYLCASSEGTGLNEKLFFGSGTQLSVL.

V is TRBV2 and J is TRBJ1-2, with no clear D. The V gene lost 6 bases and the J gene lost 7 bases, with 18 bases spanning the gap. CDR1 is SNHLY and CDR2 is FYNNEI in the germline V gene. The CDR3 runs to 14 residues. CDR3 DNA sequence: TGTGCCAGCAGCTCCGACGTGTACCTATTTGGCTACACCTTC. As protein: CASSSDVYLFGYTF.

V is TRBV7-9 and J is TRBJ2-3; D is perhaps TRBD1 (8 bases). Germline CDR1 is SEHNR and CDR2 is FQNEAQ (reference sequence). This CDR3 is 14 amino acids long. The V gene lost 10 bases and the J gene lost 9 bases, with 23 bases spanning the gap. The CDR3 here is CATTSITGGDTQYF. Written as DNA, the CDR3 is TGTGCCACCACGTCTATAACAGGGGGGGACACGCAGTATTTT.

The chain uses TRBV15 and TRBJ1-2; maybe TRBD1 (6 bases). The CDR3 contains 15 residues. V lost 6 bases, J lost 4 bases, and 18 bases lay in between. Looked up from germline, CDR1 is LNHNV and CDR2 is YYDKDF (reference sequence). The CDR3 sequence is CATSPTGAVAYGYTF. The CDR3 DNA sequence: TGTGCCACCAGTCCGACAGGCGCAGTGGCCTATGGCTACACCTTC. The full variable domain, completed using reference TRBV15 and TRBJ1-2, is DAMVIQNPRYQVTQFGKPVTLSCSQTLNHNVMYWYQQKSSQAPKLLFHYYDKDFNNEADTPDNFQSRRPNTSFCFLDIRSPGLGDTAMYLCATSPTGAVAYGYTFGSGTRLTVV.

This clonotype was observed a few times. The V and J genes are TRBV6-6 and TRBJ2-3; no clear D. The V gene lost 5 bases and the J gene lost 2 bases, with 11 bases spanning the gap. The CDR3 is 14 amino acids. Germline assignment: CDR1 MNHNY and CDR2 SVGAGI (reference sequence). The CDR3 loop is CASSRYSDTDTQYF. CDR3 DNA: TGTGCCAGCAGTCGGTATTCTGACACAGATACGCAGTATTTT.

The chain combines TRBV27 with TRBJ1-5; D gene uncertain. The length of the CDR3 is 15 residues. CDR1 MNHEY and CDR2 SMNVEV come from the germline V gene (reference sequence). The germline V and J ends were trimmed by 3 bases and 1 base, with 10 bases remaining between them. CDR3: CASSLASQSNQPQHF. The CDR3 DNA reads TGTGCCAGCAGTTTGGCCAGTCAGAGCAATCAGCCCCAGCATTTT.

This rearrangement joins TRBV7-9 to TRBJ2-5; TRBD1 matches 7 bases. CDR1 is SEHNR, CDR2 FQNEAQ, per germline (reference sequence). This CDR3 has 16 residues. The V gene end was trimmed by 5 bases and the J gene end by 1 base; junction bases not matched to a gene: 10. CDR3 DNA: TGTGCCAGCAGCAGCGGACAGGCGCTCCTCCAAGAGACCCAGTACTTC. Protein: CASSSGQALLQETQYF.

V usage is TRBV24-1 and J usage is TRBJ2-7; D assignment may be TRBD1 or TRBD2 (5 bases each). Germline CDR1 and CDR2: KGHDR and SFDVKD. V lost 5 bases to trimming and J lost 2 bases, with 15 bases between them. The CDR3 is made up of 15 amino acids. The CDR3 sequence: CATSVYRDGAYEQYV. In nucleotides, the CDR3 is TGTGCCACCAGTGTTTACCGGGACGGGGCCTACGAGCAGTACGTC.

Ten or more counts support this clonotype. This chain's CDR3 is CASSLKLEQYF. The DNA of the CDR3 is TGTGCCAGCAGCTTAAAACTTGAGCAGTACTTC. This chain joins TRBV7-8 and TRBJ2-7; D remains unclear. The V and J ends lost 2 bases and 7 bases respectively, with 6 bases between them. From germline, CDR1 is SGHVS and CDR2 FQNEAQ. The CDR3 spans 11 residues.

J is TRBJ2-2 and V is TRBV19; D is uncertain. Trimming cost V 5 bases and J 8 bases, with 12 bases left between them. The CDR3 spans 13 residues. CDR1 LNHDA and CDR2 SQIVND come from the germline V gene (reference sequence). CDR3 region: CASSGRGVGELFF. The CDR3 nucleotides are TGTGCCAGTAGTGGTCGAGGTGTTGGGGAGCTGTTTTTT. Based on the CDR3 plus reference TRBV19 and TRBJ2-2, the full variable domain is DGGITQSPKYLFRKEGQNVTLSCEQNLNHDAMYWYRQDPGQGLRLIYYSQIVNDFQKGDIAEGYSVSREKKESFPLTVTSAQKNPTAFYLCASSGRGVGELFFGEGSRLTVL.

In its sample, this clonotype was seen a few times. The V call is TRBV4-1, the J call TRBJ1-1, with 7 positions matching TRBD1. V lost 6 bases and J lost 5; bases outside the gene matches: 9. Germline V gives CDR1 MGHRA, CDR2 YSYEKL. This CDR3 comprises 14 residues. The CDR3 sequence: CASSWDSPGTEAFF. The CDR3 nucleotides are TGCGCCAGCAGTTGGGACAGCCCTGGGACTGAAGCTTTCTTT.

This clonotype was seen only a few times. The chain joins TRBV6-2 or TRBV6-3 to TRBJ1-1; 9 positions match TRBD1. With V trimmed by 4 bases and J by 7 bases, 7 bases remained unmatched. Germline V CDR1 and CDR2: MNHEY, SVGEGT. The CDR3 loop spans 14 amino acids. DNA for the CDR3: TGTGCCAGCAGTTCCGGGACAGGGATGGGTGAAGCTTTCTTT. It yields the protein CASSSGTGMGEAFF.

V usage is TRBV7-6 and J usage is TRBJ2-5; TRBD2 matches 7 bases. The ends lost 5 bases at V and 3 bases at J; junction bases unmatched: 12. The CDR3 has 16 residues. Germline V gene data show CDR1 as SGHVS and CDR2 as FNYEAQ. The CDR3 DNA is TGTGCCAGCAGCCCTAGATGGGGAAGCGGGGAAGAGACCCAGTACTTC. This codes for CASSPRWGSGEETQYF.

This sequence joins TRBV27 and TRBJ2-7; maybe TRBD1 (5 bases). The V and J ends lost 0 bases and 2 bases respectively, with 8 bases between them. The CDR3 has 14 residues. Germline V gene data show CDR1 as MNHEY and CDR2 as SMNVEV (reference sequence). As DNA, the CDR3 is TGTGCCAGCAGTTTATCCGTACAGGCCTACGAGCAGTACGTC. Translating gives CASSLSVQAYEQYV.

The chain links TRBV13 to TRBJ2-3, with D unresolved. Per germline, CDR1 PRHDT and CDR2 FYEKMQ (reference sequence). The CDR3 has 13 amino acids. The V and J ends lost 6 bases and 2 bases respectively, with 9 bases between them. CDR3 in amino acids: CASSSRTTDTQYF. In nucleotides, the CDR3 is TGTGCCAGCAGTTCACGTACCACAGATACGCAGTATTTT.

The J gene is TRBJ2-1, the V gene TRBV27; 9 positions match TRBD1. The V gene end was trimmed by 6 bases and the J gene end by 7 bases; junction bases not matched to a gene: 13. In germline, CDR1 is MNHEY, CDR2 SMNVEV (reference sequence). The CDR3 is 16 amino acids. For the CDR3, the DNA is TGTGCCAGCAGACTATCGGGACAGGGAGGAGAAAATGAGCAGTTCTTC. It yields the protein CASRLSGQGGENEQFF.

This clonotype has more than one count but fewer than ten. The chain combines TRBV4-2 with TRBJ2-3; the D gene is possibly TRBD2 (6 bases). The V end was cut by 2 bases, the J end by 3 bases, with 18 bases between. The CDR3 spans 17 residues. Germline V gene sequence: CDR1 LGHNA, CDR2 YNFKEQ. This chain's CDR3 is CASSQTPPRGVTDTQYF. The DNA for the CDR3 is TGTGCCAGCAGCCAAACCCCCCCGCGGGGCGTTACAGATACGCAGTATTTT.

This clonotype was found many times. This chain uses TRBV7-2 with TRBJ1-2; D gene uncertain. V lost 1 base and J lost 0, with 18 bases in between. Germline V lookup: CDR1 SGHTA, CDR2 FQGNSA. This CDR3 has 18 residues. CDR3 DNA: TGTGCCAGCAGCTTAGGGCGATCCCGACAAGCAGCTAACTATGGCTACACCTTC. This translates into CASSLGRSRQAANYGYTF.

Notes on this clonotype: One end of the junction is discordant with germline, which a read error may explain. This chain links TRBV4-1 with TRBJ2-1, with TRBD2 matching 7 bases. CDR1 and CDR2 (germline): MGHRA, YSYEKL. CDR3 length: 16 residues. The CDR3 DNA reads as TGTGCCAGCAGCCAAGATCCGGGACTAACCAACAATGAGCAGTTCTTC. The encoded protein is CASSQDPGLTNNEQFF.

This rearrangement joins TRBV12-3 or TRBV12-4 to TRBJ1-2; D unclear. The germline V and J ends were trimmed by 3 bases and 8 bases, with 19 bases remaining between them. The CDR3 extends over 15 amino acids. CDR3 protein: CASSLTVRSFNGYTF. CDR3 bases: TGTGCCAGCAGTTTGACCGTACGGAGTTTTAACGGCTACACCTTC.

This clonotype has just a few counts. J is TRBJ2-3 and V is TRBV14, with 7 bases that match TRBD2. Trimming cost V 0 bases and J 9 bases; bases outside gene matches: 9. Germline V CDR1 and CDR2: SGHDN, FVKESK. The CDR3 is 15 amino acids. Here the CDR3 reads CASSQEEQGGWTQYF. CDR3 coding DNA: TGTGCCAGCAGCCAAGAAGAGCAGGGAGGGTGGACGCAGTATTTT. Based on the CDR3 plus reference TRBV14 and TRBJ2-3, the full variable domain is EAGVTQFPSHSVIEKGQTVTLRCDPISGHDNLYWYRRVMGKEIKFLLHFVKESKQDESGMPNNRFLAERTGGTYSTLKVQPAELEDSGVYFCASSQEEQGGWTQYFGPGTRLTVL.